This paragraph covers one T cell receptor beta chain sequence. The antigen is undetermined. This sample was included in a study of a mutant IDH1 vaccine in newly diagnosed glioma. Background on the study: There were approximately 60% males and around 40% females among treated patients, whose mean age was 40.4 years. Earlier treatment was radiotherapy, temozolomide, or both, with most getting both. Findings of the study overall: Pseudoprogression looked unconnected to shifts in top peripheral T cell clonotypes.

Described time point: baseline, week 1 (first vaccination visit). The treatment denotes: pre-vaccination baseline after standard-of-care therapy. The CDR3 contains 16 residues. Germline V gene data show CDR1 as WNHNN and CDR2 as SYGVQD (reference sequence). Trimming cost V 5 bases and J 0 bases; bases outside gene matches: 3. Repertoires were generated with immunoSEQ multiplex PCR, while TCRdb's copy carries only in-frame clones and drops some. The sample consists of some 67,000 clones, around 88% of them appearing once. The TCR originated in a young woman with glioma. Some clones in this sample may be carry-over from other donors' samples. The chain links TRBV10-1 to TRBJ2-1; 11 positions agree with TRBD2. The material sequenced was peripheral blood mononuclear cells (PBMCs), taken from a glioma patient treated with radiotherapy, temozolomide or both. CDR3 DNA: TGCGCCAGCAGTCCTAGCGGGAGGAGCTCCTACAATGAGCAGTTCTTC. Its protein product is CASSPSGRSSYNEQFF.